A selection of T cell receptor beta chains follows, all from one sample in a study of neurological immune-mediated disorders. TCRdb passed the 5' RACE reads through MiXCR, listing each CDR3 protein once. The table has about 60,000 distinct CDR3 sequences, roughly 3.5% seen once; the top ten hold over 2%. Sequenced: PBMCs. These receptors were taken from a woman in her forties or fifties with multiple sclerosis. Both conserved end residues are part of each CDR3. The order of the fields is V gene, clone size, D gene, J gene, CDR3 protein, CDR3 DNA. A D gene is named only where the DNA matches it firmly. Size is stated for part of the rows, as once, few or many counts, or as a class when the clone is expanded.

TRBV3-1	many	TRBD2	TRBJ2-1	CASSQGGVAGGGEQFF	TGTGCCAGCAGCCAAGGGGGAGTAGCGGGAGGCGGTGAGCAGTTCTTC
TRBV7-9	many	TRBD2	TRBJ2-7	CASSLNEGRESYEQYF	TGTGCCAGCAGCTTAAATGAGGGGAGGGAGTCCTACGAGCAGTACTTC
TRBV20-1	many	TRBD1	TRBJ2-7	CSASETGGEQYF	TGCAGTGCTAGTGAGACAGGGGGTGAGCAGTACTTC
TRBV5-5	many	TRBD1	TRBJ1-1	CASSLQGGVTEAFF	TGTGCCAGCAGCTTACAGGGGGGAGTTACTGAAGCTTTCTTT
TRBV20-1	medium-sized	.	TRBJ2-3	CSASRKADTQYF	TGCAGTGCCTCTAGGAAGGCAGATACGCAGTATTTT
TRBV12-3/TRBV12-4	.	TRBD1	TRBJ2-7	CASSNPGQGTEEQYF	TGTGCCAGCAGTAATCCGGGACAGGGAACGGAAGAGCAGTACTTC
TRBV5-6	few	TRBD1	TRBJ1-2	CASPLTAWTGANYGYTF	TGTGCCAGCCCGCTAACGGCCTGGACAGGAGCTAACTATGGCTACACCTTC
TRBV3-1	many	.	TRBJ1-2	CASSQGTAYGYTF	TGTGCCAGCAGCCAAGGGACAGCCTATGGCTACACCTTC
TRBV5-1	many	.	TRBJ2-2	CASSLAGDITGELFF	TGCGCCAGCAGCTTGGCGGGGGACATCACCGGGGAGCTGTTTTTT
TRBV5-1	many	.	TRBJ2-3	CASSLDMGEADTQYF	TGCGCCAGCAGCCTGGATATGGGGGAGGCAGATACGCAGTATTTT
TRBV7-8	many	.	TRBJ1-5	CASSSGGLNQPQHF	TGTGCCAGCAGCTCGGGGGGCCTGAATCAGCCCCAGCATTTT
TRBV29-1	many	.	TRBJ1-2	CSVDGEYRALGNYGYTF	TGCAGCGTTGATGGGGAGTACAGGGCCCTCGGTAACTATGGCTACACCTTC
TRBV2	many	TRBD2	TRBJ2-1	CASREGLAGVNNEQFF	TGTGCCAGCAGGGAGGGACTAGCGGGAGTGAATAATGAGCAGTTCTTC
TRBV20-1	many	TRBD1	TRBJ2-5	CSGKRGRSSSQETQYF	TGCAGTGGAAAAAGGGGGCGTTCTTCATCCCAAGAGACCCAGTACTTC
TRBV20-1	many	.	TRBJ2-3	CSARDVLGGTQYF	TGCAGTGCTAGAGATGTACTAGGGGGTACGCAGTATTTT
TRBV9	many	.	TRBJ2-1	CASSVSSWETYNEQFF	TGTGCCAGCAGCGTATCGTCGTGGGAGACCTACAATGAGCAGTTCTTC
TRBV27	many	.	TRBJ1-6	CASLPMVGAVGSPLNF	TGTGCCAGCCTACCTATGGTGGGCGCGGTAGGTTCACCCCTCAACTTT
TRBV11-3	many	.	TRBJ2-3	CASSLGAFIDTQYF	TGTGCCAGCAGCTTAGGAGCGTTTATAGATACGCAGTATTTT
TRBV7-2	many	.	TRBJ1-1	CASSLYTMNTEAFF	TGTGCCAGCAGCCTTTATACCATGAACACTGAAGCTTTCTTT
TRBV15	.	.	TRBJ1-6	CATSRDNSPLNF	TGTGCCACCAGCAGAGATAATTCACCCCTCAACTTT
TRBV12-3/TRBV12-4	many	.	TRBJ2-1	CASSLVDEQFF	TGTGCCAGCAGTTTAGTCGATGAGCAGTTCTTC
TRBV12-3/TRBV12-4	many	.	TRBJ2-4	CASTDWGSNIQYF	TGTGCCAGCACCGATTGGGGAAGCAACATTCAGTACTTC
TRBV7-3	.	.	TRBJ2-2	CASSPGGSRLFF	TGTGCCAGCAGCCCAGGAGGGAGTAGGCTGTTTTTT
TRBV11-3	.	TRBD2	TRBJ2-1	CASSFNFNLAGGRNEQFF	TGTGCCAGCAGCTTTAATTTTAACCTAGCGGGAGGAAGGAATGAGCAGTTCTTC
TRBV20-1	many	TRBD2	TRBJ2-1	CSATTSGSYNEQFF	TGCAGTGCTACTACTAGCGGGAGTTACAATGAGCAGTTCTTC
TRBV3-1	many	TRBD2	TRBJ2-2	CASSPRREGNTGELFF	TGTGCCAGCAGCCCCCGAAGGGAGGGGAACACCGGGGAGCTGTTTTTT
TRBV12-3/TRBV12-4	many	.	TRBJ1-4	CASSFELNEKLFF	TGTGCCAGCAGTTTCGAGCTTAATGAAAAACTGTTTTTT
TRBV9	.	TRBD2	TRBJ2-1	CASSARTSGNGEQFF	TGTGCCAGCAGCGCACGGACTAGCGGGAACGGTGAGCAGTTCTTC
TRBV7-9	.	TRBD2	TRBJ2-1	CASSPPWRLAGVLDEQFF	TGTGCCAGCAGCCCTCCCTGGAGACTAGCGGGAGTTCTCGATGAGCAGTTCTTC
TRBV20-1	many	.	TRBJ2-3	CSASTPYGTDTQYF	TGCAGTGCTAGTACCCCCTACGGTACAGATACGCAGTATTTT
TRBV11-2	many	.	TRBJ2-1	CASSLRGASYNEQFF	TGTGCCAGCAGCTTACGGGGGGCCTCCTACAATGAGCAGTTCTTC
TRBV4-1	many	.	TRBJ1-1	CASSQDDWNLNTEAFF	TGCGCCAGCAGCCAAGATGATTGGAACTTGAACACTGAAGCTTTCTTT
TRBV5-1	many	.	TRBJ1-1	CASSLDTMNTEAFF	TGCGCCAGCAGCTTGGACACGATGAACACTGAAGCTTTCTTT
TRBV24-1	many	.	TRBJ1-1	CATSDPLEAFF	TGTGCCACCAGTGACCCCTTAGAAGCTTTCTTT
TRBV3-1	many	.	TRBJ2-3	CASSPGPTDTQYF	TGTGCCAGCAGCCCCGGACCCACAGATACGCAGTATTTT
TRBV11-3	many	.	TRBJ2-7	CASSLRQYGNYYEQYF	TGTGCCAGCAGCTTACGTCAATACGGGAACTACTACGAGCAGTACTTC
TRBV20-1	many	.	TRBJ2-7	CSARDRFEQYF	TGCAGTGCTAGAGACCGCTTCGAGCAGTACTTC
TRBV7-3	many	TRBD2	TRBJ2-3	CASSLRDYRYSTDTQYF	TGTGCCAGCAGCTTAAGGGACTACCGATATAGCACAGATACGCAGTATTTT
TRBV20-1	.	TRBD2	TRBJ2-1	CSVSSGRVGYNEQFF	TGCAGTGTTTCGAGCGGGAGGGTTGGATACAATGAGCAGTTCTTC
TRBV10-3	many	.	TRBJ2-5	CAISESSGSETQYF	TGTGCCATCAGTGAGTCCAGTGGGTCCGAGACCCAGTACTTC
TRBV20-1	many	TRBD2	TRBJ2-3	CSVQRRGSSTDTQYF	TGCAGTGTCCAGCGGCGCGGGAGTAGCACAGATACGCAGTATTTT
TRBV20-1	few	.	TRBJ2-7	CSAPGRFPYEQYF	TGCAGTGCTCCTGGTCGGTTCCCCTACGAGCAGTACTTC
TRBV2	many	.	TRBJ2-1	CASSEALQLREGNEQFF	TGTGCCAGCAGTGAAGCGCTTCAGCTCAGAGAGGGGAATGAGCAGTTCTTC
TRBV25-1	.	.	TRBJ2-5	CASSESLWRGETQYF	TGTGCCAGCAGTGAAAGTCTGTGGAGGGGAGAGACCCAGTACTTC
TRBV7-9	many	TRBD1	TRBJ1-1	CASSSDRGGTEAFF	TGTGCCAGCAGCTCCGACAGGGGTGGTACTGAAGCTTTCTTT
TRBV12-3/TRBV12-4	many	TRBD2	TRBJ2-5	CASSWGLAGRETQYF	TGTGCCAGCAGCTGGGGACTAGCGGGAAGGGAGACCCAGTACTTC
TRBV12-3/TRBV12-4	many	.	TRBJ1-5	CASGEGSNQPQHF	TGTGCCAGCGGAGAGGGGAGCAATCAGCCCCAGCATTTT
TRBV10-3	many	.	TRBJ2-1	CAISAGPHGGNEQFF	TGTGCCATCAGCGCGGGACCCCATGGGGGCAATGAGCAGTTCTTC
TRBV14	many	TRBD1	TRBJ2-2	CASNTGQGAGELFF	TGTGCCAGCAACACAGGGCAGGGGGCCGGGGAGCTGTTTTTT
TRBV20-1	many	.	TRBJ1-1	CSAIQGMNTEAFF	TGCAGTGCTATTCAGGGGATGAACACTGAAGCTTTCTTT
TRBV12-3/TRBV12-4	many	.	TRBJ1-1	CASARTAENTEAFF	TGTGCCAGCGCTAGGACTGCGGAGAACACTGAAGCTTTCTTT
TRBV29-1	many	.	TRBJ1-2	CSVEDRDPGAGYGYTF	TGCAGCGTTGAAGATCGCGACCCCGGCGCCGGCTATGGCTACACCTTC
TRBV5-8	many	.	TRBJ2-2	CASSLESARAGELFF	TGTGCCAGCAGCTTGGAGTCAGCCCGTGCCGGGGAGCTGTTTTTT
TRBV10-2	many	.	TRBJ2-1	CASSEGRYEQFF	TGCGCCAGCAGTGAGGGACGCTATGAGCAGTTCTTC
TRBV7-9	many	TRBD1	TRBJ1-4	CASSRDRGMSEKLFF	TGTGCCAGCAGCCGGGACAGGGGGATGAGTGAAAAACTGTTTTTT